Only one count was recorded for the clone carrying this TCR beta chain. Its cognate antigen is unknown. Reverse transcription of about 0.5 to 1 ug RNA was carried out with random hexamers. With immunoSEQ multiplex PCR, TCR beta CDR3 was amplified across 54 Vbeta and 13 Jbeta. TCRdb ran MiXCR on the immunoSEQ multiplex PCR reads and lists one entry per CDR3 protein. This table holds fewer than 300,000 distinct CDR3 sequences, 70% to 90% found once. The sample originates from a study of CD8 T cells in Susac syndrome. Notes on the study in general: The study recognized that the number of individuals in its TCR sequencing and HLA analysis was relatively small.

The germline V gene encodes CDR1 MNHNS and CDR2 SASEGT. CDR3 length: 15 residues. V lost 7 bases, J lost 4 bases, and 19 bases lay in between. CD8+ and CD4+ T cells taken from blood had their TCR beta sequenced. The specimen sequenced was CD8+ T cells from PBMCs. The genes are TRBV6-1 and TRBJ1-1; the D gene is possibly TRBD1 (5 bases). This TCR was recovered from a human donor with multiple sclerosis. The CDR3 sequence is CASKQDRPVGTEAFF. The CDR3 DNA is TGTGCCAGCAAGCAAGACAGACCCGTTGGCACTGAAGCTTTCTTT.